The rows below give T cell receptor beta chains drawn from one sample of a study of blood T cell repertoires in COVID-19. Generated by immunoSEQ multiplex PCR, the TCRdb table keeps only in-frame clones and is missing some. The sample includes 90,000 to 150,000 clones, 65% to 90% of them seen just once. Sequencing was done on a sample of peripheral blood. The receptors were gathered from an older man with acute or convalescent COVID-19. The conserved cysteine and the conserved F or W are not part of the CDR3 here. D genes are given only for firm matches. Some rows mark clone size as missing; the rest say once, few, many or name a class of expanded clone.

clone size | D gene | V gene | CDR3 protein
- | - | TRBV24-1 | ATSVRGGLQETQY
- | TRBD2 | TRBV28 | ASSSPGGTNTGELF
- | TRBD1 | TRBV5-1 | ASSFTGDGQGYGYT
- | TRBD1 | TRBV18 | ASSSGTGEKLF
once | TRBD2 | TRBV7-2 | ASSRLAGNEQF
- | TRBD1 | TRBV5-5 | ASSADGTAVGAF
once | - | TRBV21-1 | ASSDPGSFGYT
- | - | TRBV5-4 | ASSAVPLGGYT
few | - | TRBV3-1/TRBV3-2 | ASSQEGRNAEAF
- | TRBD1 | TRBV18 | ASSPGRGINQPQH
few | - | TRBV5-1 | ASSLFGDYEQY
- | - | TRBV7-2 | ASSQARTTGSGEQF
- | TRBD2 | TRBV5-1 | ASSWTSGNSYEQY
- | - | TRBV28 | ASSLTSSYNEQF
- | - | TRBV6-6 | ASSLSLPGANVLT
- | TRBD1 | TRBV12-3/TRBV12-4 | ASRGQSEQY
- | - | TRBV7-9 | ASSFTGISIQY
once | - | TRBV19 | ASSPSTPGTDTQY
- | TRBD1 | TRBV24-1 | ATSDSRQGDSPLH
- | - | TRBV7-2 | ASSLTAQAPTLEAF
- | - | TRBV7-3 | ASSMDGGENSPLH
- | - | TRBV4-3 | ASSQLPPDWTTNTGELF
- | - | TRBV5-6 | ASSPGWRQAVNEQY
- | - | TRBV3-1/TRBV3-2 | ASSLGGAYGYT
- | TRBD1 | TRBV5-1 | ASSVLTGVGTEAF
- | - | TRBV24-1 | ATSDSVYGYT
- | TRBD1 | TRBV13 | ASSRRTGTAEAF
- | - | TRBV5-1 | ASSAGQNTDTQY
- | TRBD1 | TRBV5-4 | ASSRPGQGAGSPLH
- | - | TRBV10-3 | AISAGSTIYEQY
- | - | TRBV6-1 | ASSERSWNSPLH
- | - | TRBV19 | ASSTGDWGHSYNSPLH
- | - | TRBV7-2 | ASSPPSVDTQY
- | TRBD1 | TRBV5-1 | ASRRDSQETQY
- | TRBD1 | TRBV19 | ATGQATVGGYT
- | - | TRBV11-2 | ASSLGRGNYGYT
- | - | TRBV7-6 | ASSLGEIEKLF
- | - | TRBV18 | ASSETGTPGTGELF
- | - | TRBV11-2 | ASSLGRRVGSYEQY
- | TRBD1 | TRBV7-2 | ASSLAGGQGANNQPQH
once | - | TRBV6-5 | ASSQWSQPQH
few | TRBD1 | TRBV6-2/TRBV6-3 | ASSYGTGGYGYT
once | - | TRBV18 | ASSPGGGGDYGYT
few | TRBD2 | TRBV11-2 | ASSSPGLAGYKGANEQF
- | - | TRBV5-8 | ASSPEETYGYT
once | TRBD1 | TRBV24-1 | ATQDRASNQPQH
- | TRBD1 | TRBV27 | ASSLPRTGGPFEQY
few | - | TRBV5-1 | ASRWTETYEQY
- | - | TRBV6-6 | ASSYSEDNSPLH
- | - | TRBV19 | ASSMSASSYNEQF
- | TRBD1 | TRBV4-3 | ASSRIALETGTGYT
- | TRBD2 | TRBV5-1 | ASSLGLAGGTETQY
- | - | TRBV5-1 | ASSTRQLDTQY